The source of this T cell receptor (beta chain) is a study of blood T cell repertoires in COVID-19. This CDR3 contains 21 residues. Germline V CDR1 and CDR2: LNHDA, SQIVND (reference sequence). V lost 3 bases, J lost 0 bases, and 30 bases lay in between. Authors' processing steps: Amplified reference gene primers provided the basis for estimating nucleated cell counts. Generated by immunoSEQ multiplex PCR, the TCRdb table keeps only in-frame clones and is missing some. V, J and clone size derive from that table, while D and trimming were established from the DNA sequence. The data contain approximately 170,000 clones, approximately 86% of them singletons.

Sequencing input: peripheral blood. This clonotype was sampled from an elderly woman in a cohort sampled during active or convalescent COVID-19. V and J are TRBV19 and TRBJ2-7; D is possibly TRBD2 (5 bases). The CDR3 sequence: CASSIRRTRALRNLSSYEQYV. The CDR3 DNA follows: TGTGCCAGTAGTATTAGGAGAACTAGAGCTCTACGTAACTTAAGCTCCTACGAGCAGTACGTC.